Following are 24 T cell receptor beta chains from one sample sequenced in a study of shared clonotypes between healthy human individuals. The table came from immunoSEQ multiplex PCR; TCRdb's copy has only in-frame clones and leaves some out. The profile shows 100,000 to 120,000 clones, 68% of them singletons. The sample was memory CD8+ T cells sorted from blood. Stated subset: CD45RO+ cells pooled with CCR7-negative TemRA cells. These TCRs come from a woman aged 25 to 39 in good health.

The V call is TRBV30, the J call TRBJ1-1; D possibly corresponds to TRBD1 (5 bases). This CDR3 is 14 amino acids long. Germline loops: CDR1 GTSNPN, CDR2 SVGIG (reference sequence). V lost 5 bases, J lost 1 base, and 14 bases lay in between. The CDR3 spells CAWQKNDRNTEAFF. CDR3 bases: TGTGCCTGGCAAAAAAACGACAGGAACACTGAAGCTTTCTTT.

This clone was seen repeatedly, ten times or more. The chain has TRBV6-1 and TRBJ1-2; 7 bases map to TRBD1. J was trimmed by 6 bases and V by 6 bases; bases with no gene match: 10. The CDR3 covers 14 residues. From germline, CDR1 is MNHNS and CDR2 SASEGT. CDR3 nucleotide sequence: TGTGCCAGCAGCCGACAGGGTGGGAACGATGGCTACACCTTC. The encoded protein is CASSRQGGNDGYTF.

This chain links TRBV4-3 with TRBJ2-7; possible D gene TRBD1, 5 bases. This CDR3 is 11 amino acids long. Germline loops: CDR1 LGHNA, CDR2 YSLEER. The V end was cut by 6 bases, the J end by 7 bases, with 10 bases between. The DNA of the CDR3 is TGCGCCAGCAGTTATGGACAAGAGCAGTACTTC. It codes for CASSYGQEQYF.

To note about this clone: It is unclear where the CDR3 begins or ends on the DNA, so no DNA is shown, and the CDR3 is as TCRdb lists it. The chain recombines TRBV5-4 with TRBJ2-7; the D call of TRBD2 is as the table states it, not checked on the DNA. Looked up from germline, CDR1 is SGHNT and CDR2 is YYREEE (reference sequence). The CDR3 totals 14 residues, both ends included. The chain's CDR3 is CASSTSAGAHEQYF.

The rearrangement uses TRBV11-2 and TRBJ2-7; 11 nucleotides align to TRBD2. The trim removed 5 bases at V and 0 bases at J, leaving 12 bases unmatched. The CDR3 extends over 18 amino acids. Per germline, CDR1 SGHAT and CDR2 FQNNGV. CDR3 loop: CASSTQFTSGSSSYEQYF. The CDR3 DNA is TGTGCCAGCAGCACCCAATTTACTAGCGGGAGCTCCTCCTACGAGCAGTACTTC. Full variable domain (remainder filled in from reference TRBV11-2 and TRBJ2-7): EAGVAQSPRYKIIEKRQSVAFWCNPISGHATLYWYQQILGQGPKLLIQFQNNGVVDDSQLPKDRFSAERLKGVDSTLKIQPAKLEDSAVYLCASSTQFTSGSSSYEQYFGPGTRLTVT.

The genes are TRBV6-5 and TRBJ2-5, with 11 positions matching TRBD2. This CDR3 spans 15 amino acids. Germline V gives CDR1 MNHEY, CDR2 SVGAGI. V gave up 0 bases and J gave up 7 bases; unmatched junction bases: 4. CDR3 bases: TGTGCCAGCAGTTACTCTAGCGGGAGGGCCGGGACCCAGTACTTC. This codes for CASSYSSGRAGTQYF.

Only one count was recorded for this clone. The genes are TRBV10-2 and TRBJ2-7; 7 positions agree with TRBD2. This CDR3 has 14 residues. V shed 6 bases, J shed 3 bases, and the junction held 8 bases outside the gene matches. CDR1 and CDR2 (germline): WSHSY, SAAADI. The chain's CDR3 is CASSPRGDHYEQYF. CDR3 nucleotides: TGCGCCAGCAGCCCCCGGGGGGATCACTACGAGCAGTACTTC.

The V and J genes are TRBV5-1 and TRBJ2-3; 8 nucleotides line up with TRBD2. V shed 4 bases, J shed 0 bases, and the junction held 7 bases outside the gene matches. Germline V gives CDR1 SGHRS, CDR2 YFSETQ. This CDR3 is built from 16 residues. CDR3 DNA: TGCGCCAGCAGCCCGGGAGGGACGGTTAGCACAGATACGCAGTATTTT. Translation: CASSPGGTVSTDTQYF.

The chain employs TRBV7-9 and TRBJ2-2; 9 nucleotides agree with TRBD1. CDR3 length: 15 amino acids. Germline-derived CDR1 and CDR2 are SEHNR and FQNEAQ (reference sequence). The V segment lost 5 bases and the J segment 3 bases; nucleotides outside the gene matches: 4. The CDR3 DNA reads as TGTGCCAGCAGCACGGACAGGGGTCACACCGGGGAGCTGTTTTTT. Encoded protein: CASSTDRGHTGELFF.

V is TRBV5-1 and J is TRBJ2-7; 10 bases are a match to TRBD2. After removal of 3 bases from V and 0 bases from J, the junction contained 3 bases not matched to a gene. CDR1 is SGHRS and CDR2 is YFSETQ in the germline V gene. The CDR3 totals 15 residues. The CDR3 region is CASSWWTSGSYEQYF. The CDR3 DNA reads TGCGCCAGCAGCTGGTGGACTAGCGGCTCCTACGAGCAGTACTTC.

The chain has TRBV7-3 and TRBJ2-1, with 11 bases fitting TRBD2. V was clipped by 6 bases and J by 5 bases; unmatched bases: 6. CDR3 length: 15 residues. Germline V gene sequence: CDR1 SGHTA, CDR2 FQGTGA. The CDR3 DNA reads as TGTGCCAGCAGGGTAGCGGGAGGGACCAACAATGAGCAGTTCTTC. Translated, it gives CASRVAGGTNNEQFF.

With regard to this clone: In the same sample, other DNA sequences code for this CDR3. The rearrangement uses TRBV6-4 and TRBJ2-2; D may correspond to TRBD1 or TRBD2 (5 bases each). The ends were cut back, 2 bases at V and 3 bases at J, with 7 bases in the middle. The CDR3 spans 14 residues. The germline CDR1 and CDR2 sequences are MRHNA and SNTAGT. The CDR3 reads CASSDRGDTGELFF. The CDR3 nucleotides are TGTGCCAGCAGTGACCGAGGGGACACCGGGGAGCTGTTTTTT.

This rearrangement joins TRBV9 to TRBJ2-2, with D possibly matching TRBD1 (6 bases). V lost 3 bases to trimming and J lost 4 bases, with 13 bases between them. In germline, CDR1 is SGDLS, CDR2 YYNGEE. The CDR3 has 15 amino acids. The CDR3 region is CASSDPGTPTGELFF. The CDR3 DNA sequence: TGTGCCAGCAGCGACCCCGGGACACCCACCGGGGAGCTGTTTTTT.

This clone turned up a few times. J is TRBJ2-6 and V is TRBV6-5; D unclear. CDR3 length: 11 amino acids. V was clipped by 8 bases and J by 1 base, with 0 bases between them. Germline CDR1 MNHEY, CDR2 SVGAGI. The CDR3 DNA follows: TGTGCCAGCTCTGGGGCCAACGTCCTGACTTTC. This gives the protein CASSGANVLTF.

Concerning this clone: Mismatch with germline at one junction end may stem from a read error. The J gene is TRBJ2-3, the V gene TRBV6-6; TRBD2 might be the D (5 bases). Germline V gene lookup returns CDR1 MNHNY and CDR2 SVGAGI (reference sequence). This CDR3 spans 15 amino acids. The CDR3 loop reads CASSDSPGSTDTQYF. For the CDR3, the DNA is TGTGCCAGCAGTGACTCCCCGGGGAGCACAGATACGCAGTATTTT.

This clone was seen just once. The rearrangement links TRBV5-6 to TRBJ2-2; 8 positions agree with TRBD1. Germline V gene sequence: CDR1 SGHDT, CDR2 YYEEEE. This CDR3 is 16 amino acids long. V was clipped by 2 bases and J by 3 bases; unmatched bases: 6. The CDR3 here is CASSFQGAYYTGELFF. Written as DNA, the CDR3 is TGTGCCAGCAGCTTCCAGGGGGCTTATTACACCGGGGAGCTGTTTTTT.

The chain is built from TRBV4-1 and TRBJ1-2; D remains unclear. CDR1 is MGHRA, CDR2 YSYEKL, per germline. The V end was cut by 4 bases, the J end by 6 bases, with 27 bases between. This CDR3 has 18 amino acids. The CDR3 DNA follows: TGCGCCAGCAGCCCCCGCCATCCGGTTCTCTTGCTCATCCATGGCTACACCTTC. Its translation is CASSPRHPVLLLIHGYTF.

The V and J genes are TRBV14 and TRBJ2-2; TRBD2 matches 11 bases. CDR1 is SGHDN and CDR2 is FVKESK in the germline V gene. This CDR3 comprises 17 residues. With V trimmed by 3 bases and J by 5 bases, 8 bases remained unmatched. DNA for the CDR3: TGTGCCAGCAGCCAGTTACTAGCGGGAGTAGGGACCGGGGAGCTGTTTTTT. It yields the protein CASSQLLAGVGTGELFF.

This clone appeared a single time. V is TRBV7-8 and J is TRBJ1-1, with D uncertain. The CDR3 sequence is 15 residues long. From germline, CDR1 is SGHVS and CDR2 FQNEAQ. Deletions cut 2 bases from V and 0 bases from J, with 10 bases between. In DNA, the CDR3 is TGTGCCAGCAGCTTACGGACGGGGATGAACACTGAAGCTTTCTTT. Protein product: CASSLRTGMNTEAFF.

V gene TRBV30 combines with J gene TRBJ2-1; D is undetermined. Deletions cut 4 bases from V and 1 base from J, with 8 bases between. This CDR3 is built from 13 residues. Germline assignment: CDR1 GTSNPN and CDR2 SVGIG (reference sequence). CDR3 sequence reads: CAWMGISYNEQFF. CDR3 in DNA: TGTGCCTGGATGGGGATTTCCTACAATGAGCAGTTCTTC. The whole variable domain, remainder taken from reference TRBV30 and TRBJ2-1, is SQTIHQWPATLVQPVGSPLSLECTVEGTSNPNLYWYRQAAGRGLQLLFYSVGIGQISSEVPQNLSASRPQDRQFILSSKKLLLSDSGFYLCAWMGISYNEQFFGPGTRLTVL.

This clone was detected only a few times. The genes are TRBV5-8 and TRBJ2-1; 10 nucleotides line up with TRBD2. The CDR3 is made up of 18 amino acids. Germline lookup yields CDR1 SGHTS and CDR2 YDEGEE. After removal of 5 bases from V and 0 bases from J, the junction contained 11 bases not matched to a gene. The CDR3 region is CASRAGTSASSSYNEQFF. In DNA, the CDR3 is TGTGCCAGCAGGGCCGGGACTAGCGCTTCCAGCTCCTACAATGAGCAGTTCTTC.

The gene calls are TRBV6-5 and TRBJ2-7; TRBD2 matches at 9 bases. Germline CDR1 MNHEY, CDR2 SVGAGI. This CDR3 region has 14 residues. Losses at the gene ends were 6 bases for V and 3 bases for J; bases not matched to a gene: 6. This CDR3 reads CASRRTSEGYEQYF. The CDR3 bases are TGTGCCAGCAGGCGGACTAGCGAAGGCTACGAGCAGTACTTC.

The V gene is TRBV6-5, the J gene TRBJ1-2, with D possibly being TRBD1 (6 bases). This CDR3 contains 13 residues. The V gene's germline CDR1 is MNHEY and CDR2 SVGAGI. Trimming removed 5 bases from V and 9 bases from J, with 16 bases in between. CDR3 sequence reads: CASSPGEVDSYTF. CDR3 DNA: TGTGCCAGCAGTCCAGGGGAGGTTGATAGCTACACCTTC.

The rearrangement links TRBV13 to TRBJ2-1; 8 bases align to TRBD2. J was trimmed by 7 bases and V by 6 bases; bases with no gene match: 17. The germline V gene has CDR1 PRHDT and CDR2 FYEKMQ (reference sequence). The CDR3 is made up of 17 amino acids. The CDR3 spells CASRTRGGTRAGNEQFF. In nucleotides, the CDR3 is TGTGCCAGCAGGACCCGGGGGGGGACTAGAGCAGGGAATGAGCAGTTCTTC.